The text below deals with one T cell receptor beta chain. The clone's antigen remains unknown. Base qualities are not provided; no much larger clone lies one nucleotide away. This specimen comes from a study of shared clonotypes between healthy human individuals (dated by TCRdb to 2018 to 2020). The study in broad terms: Three men and two women, aged 18 to 49 years, made up the cohort. Libraries were prepared and TCR repertoires were sequenced by different laboratories using diverse techniques, in order to increase sequencing depth and limit assay-specific biases. For each donor, three plates each were used for CD4 naive and CD4 memory, two plates were used for CD8 naive, and one plate was used for CD8 memory. To estimate repertoire size and how much clonotype sharing occurs between individuals, the study deeply sequenced the blood TCR repertoires of 5 or 6 healthy adults. Leukapheresis yielded between about 0.9 and 10 billion PBMCs per donor.

Using the deep immunoSEQ assay, TCR CDR3 regions were amplified from genomic DNA by multiplex PCR. Extracted genomic DNA from each cell subset was distributed evenly across all wells of several immunoSEQ 96-well plates, and each plate was treated as a replicate. For sorted subsets, each replicate PCR was loaded with around 200 ng genomic DNA, equivalent to 30,000 or so T cell genomes. Purified libraries were measured with a Qubit 3.0 fluorometer, size-checked on a Bioanalyzer 2100, and measured again with the KAPA Library Quantification kit. A separate single-read 150-cycle Illumina NextSeq 550 flow cell was used to sequence each immunoSEQ 96-well plate. In the source study's methods: The immunoSEQ output contained only junctional sequences without quality scores, so filtering could not match that applied to full-length reads. Sequences were annotated with PyIR, a Python wrapper for IgBLAST v1.9, and V/J genes and CDR3 were assigned using IMGT germline references. Reads were removed for weak V/J assignments (E-value above 1e-6), missing CDR3, stop codons, out-of-frame junctions, or ambiguous translated residues. V3J clonotypes were defined by identical inferred V gene, J gene, and CDR3 amino acid sequence. Percentage overlap between repertoires was calculated by dividing the number of shared unique clonotypes by the size of the smaller repertoire. Three approaches were used to assess repertoire richness: RTK rarefaction, the Chao1 estimator, and Recon v2.1 estimates of unobserved clonotypes. Generation probabilities were computed with OLGA for all TCRbeta clonotypes obtained by the gDNA method from four donors. TCRdb provides this immuneACCESS table in a form limited to in-frame rearrangements. Some clones are lacking; in checked studies, under half of them reflect an unresolved V gene, and why the rest are absent is not known. The V and J calls and clone size are taken from that table; D and trimming were inferred from the DNA. The sample records about 2 million clones, less than 95% of which are singletons. The ten largest clones take up about 1.1% of the sample.

CDR1 SGHNT and CDR2 YYREEE were looked up in the germline V gene (reference sequence). The CDR3 goes from the cysteine to the phenylalanine over 14 residues. The DNA shown is the 42-base CDR3, in frame from base 1. Trimming takes 3 bases from V and 3 bases from J, and the germline ends sit 12 bases apart. CD8 naive samples were CD45RO-negative cells positively selected for CCR7, giving a CD45RA+CCR7+ population that excluded TemRA cells. Healthy HIV-negative adults with no recently reported acute infections or vaccinations were included as donors. All donors were Caucasian adults living in Nashville, Tennessee, USA. Blood was collected by leukapheresis, and PBMCs were isolated by Ficoll-Histopaque density gradient centrifugation and then cryopreserved in liquid nitrogen vapor phase. Analytical flow cytometry was used to check the purity and quantity of every magnetically sorted T cell population. Genomic DNA was isolated from every sorted fraction and measured by UV absorbance on a Nanodrop 2000c.

The paper's findings and limits, for the study overall: Pairwise subsampling indicated that sequencing depth was expected to affect the degree of clonotype sharing among donors. Across several donors, roughly 5% of naive CD4, roughly 3.3% of naive CD8, under 2.5% of memory CD4, and approximately 0.42% of memory CD8 clonotypes were shared. Higher generation probabilities were observed for clonotypes shared by all four sorted-subset donors than for non-shared clonotypes. Even with the large sequencing depth, rarefaction of the sorted-subset datasets indicated that sequencing was incomplete. Estimated clonotype richness was generally larger for naive than for memory subsets. Because the study included a small number of donors, the genetic and exposure-history diversity represented was limited. Sampling was restricted to blood, and TCR repertoires in tissues likely differ from the TCR repertoires found in blood.

The receptor chain draws on TRBV5-4 and TRBJ1-1, with the D gene not confidently named. Material: naive CD8+ T cells sorted from blood. Interpreted using the paper, the cell subset or site label stands for: CD45RA+CCR7+. The TCR originated in a young man in good health. The bases read TGTGCCAGCAGCTCGGCTCCCGGAGACACTGAAGCTTTCTTT. Its coded protein is CASSSAPGDTEAFF.